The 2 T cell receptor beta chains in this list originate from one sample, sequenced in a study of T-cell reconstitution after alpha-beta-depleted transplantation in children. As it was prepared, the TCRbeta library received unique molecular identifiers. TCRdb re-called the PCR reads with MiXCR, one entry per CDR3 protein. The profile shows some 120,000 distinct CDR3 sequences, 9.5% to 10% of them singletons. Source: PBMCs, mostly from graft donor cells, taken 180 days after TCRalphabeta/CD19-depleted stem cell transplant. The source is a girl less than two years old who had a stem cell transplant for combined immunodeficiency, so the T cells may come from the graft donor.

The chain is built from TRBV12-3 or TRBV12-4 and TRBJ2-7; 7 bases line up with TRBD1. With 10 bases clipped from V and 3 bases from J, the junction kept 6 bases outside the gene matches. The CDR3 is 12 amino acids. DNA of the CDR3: TGTGCCATTCGACAGGGAAACTACGAGCAGTACTTC. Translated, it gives CAIRQGNYEQYF.

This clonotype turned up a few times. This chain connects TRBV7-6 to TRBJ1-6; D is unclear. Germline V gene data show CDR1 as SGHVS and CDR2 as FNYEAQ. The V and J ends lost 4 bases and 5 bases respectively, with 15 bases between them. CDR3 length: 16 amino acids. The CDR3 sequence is CASSYPTRGHNSPLHF. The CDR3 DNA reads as TGTGCCAGCAGCTACCCGACCCGGGGTCATAATTCACCCCTCCACTTT.